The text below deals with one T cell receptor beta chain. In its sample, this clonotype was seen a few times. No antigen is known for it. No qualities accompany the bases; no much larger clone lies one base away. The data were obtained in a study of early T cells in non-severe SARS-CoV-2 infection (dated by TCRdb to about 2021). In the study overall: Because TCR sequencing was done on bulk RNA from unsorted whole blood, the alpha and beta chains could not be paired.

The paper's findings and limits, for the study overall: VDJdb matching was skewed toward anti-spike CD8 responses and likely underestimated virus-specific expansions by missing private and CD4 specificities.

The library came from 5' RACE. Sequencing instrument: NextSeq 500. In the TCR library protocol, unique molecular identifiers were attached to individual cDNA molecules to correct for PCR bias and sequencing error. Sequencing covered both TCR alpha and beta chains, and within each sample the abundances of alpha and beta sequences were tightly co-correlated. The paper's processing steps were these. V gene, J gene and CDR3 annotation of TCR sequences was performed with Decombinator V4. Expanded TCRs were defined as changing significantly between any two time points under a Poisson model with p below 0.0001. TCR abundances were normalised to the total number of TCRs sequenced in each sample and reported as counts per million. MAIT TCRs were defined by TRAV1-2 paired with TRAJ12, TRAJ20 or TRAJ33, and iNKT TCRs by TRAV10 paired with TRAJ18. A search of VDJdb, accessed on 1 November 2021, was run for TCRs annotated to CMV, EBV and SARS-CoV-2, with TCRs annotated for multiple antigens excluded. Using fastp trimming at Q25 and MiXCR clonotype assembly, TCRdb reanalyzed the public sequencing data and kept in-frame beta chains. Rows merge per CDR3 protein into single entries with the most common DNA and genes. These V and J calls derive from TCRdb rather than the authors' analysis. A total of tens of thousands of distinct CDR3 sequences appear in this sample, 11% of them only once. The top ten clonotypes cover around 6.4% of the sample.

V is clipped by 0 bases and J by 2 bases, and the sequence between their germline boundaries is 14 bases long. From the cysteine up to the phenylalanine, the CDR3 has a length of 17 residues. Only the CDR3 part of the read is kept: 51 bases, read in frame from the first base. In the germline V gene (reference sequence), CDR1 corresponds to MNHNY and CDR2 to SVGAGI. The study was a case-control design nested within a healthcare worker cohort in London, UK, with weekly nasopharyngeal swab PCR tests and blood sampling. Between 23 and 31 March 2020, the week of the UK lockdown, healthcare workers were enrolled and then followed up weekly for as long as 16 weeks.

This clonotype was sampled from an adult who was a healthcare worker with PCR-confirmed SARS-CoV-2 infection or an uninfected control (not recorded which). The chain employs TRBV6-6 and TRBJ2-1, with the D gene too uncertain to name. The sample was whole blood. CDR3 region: CASSYSVATDPYNEQFF. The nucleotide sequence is TGTGCCAGCAGTTACTCTGTCGCGACCGACCCCTACAATGAGCAGTTCTTC.